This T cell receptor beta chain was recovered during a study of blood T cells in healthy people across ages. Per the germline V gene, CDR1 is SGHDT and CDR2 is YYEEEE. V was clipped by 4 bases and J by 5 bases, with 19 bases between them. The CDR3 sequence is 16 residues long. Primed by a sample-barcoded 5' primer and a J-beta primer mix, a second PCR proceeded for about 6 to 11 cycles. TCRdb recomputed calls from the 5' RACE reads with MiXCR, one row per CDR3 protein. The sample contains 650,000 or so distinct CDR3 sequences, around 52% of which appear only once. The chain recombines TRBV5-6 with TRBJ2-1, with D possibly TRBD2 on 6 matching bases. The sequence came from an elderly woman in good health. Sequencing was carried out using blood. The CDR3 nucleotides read TGTGCCAGCAGCCCGTTTCGACTAGTTAAACACAATGAGCAGTTCTTC. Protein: CASSPFRLVKHNEQFF.